The 9 T cell receptor beta chains below all came from one sample that was sequenced in a study of blood T cell repertoires in COVID-19. The table came from immunoSEQ multiplex PCR; TCRdb's copy has only in-frame clones and leaves some out. The data show some 300,000 clones, around 90% seen once. The sequenced sample was peripheral blood. These receptors all come from a man between 18 and 35 years old with active or convalescent COVID-19.

The rearrangement joins TRBV7-6 to TRBJ2-1, with D tentatively TRBD2 (6 bases). Trimming cost V 1 base and J 0 bases, with 10 bases left between them. The CDR3 contains 16 residues. Germline CDR1 is SGHVS and CDR2 is FNYEAQ. The CDR3 region is CASSLGVSGSYNEQFF. CDR3 sequence (DNA): TGTGCCAGCAGCTTAGGGGTTAGCGGCTCCTACAATGAGCAGTTCTTC. Filled out from reference TRBV7-6 and TRBJ2-1, the complete variable domain reads GAGVSQSPRYKVTKRGQDVALRCDPISGHVSLYWYRQALGQGPEFLTYFNYEAQQDKSGLPNDRFSAERPEGSISTLTIQRTEQRDSAMYRCASSLGVSGSYNEQFFGPGTRLTVL.

The chain carries TRBV16 and TRBJ1-5; D is unclear. The CDR3 sequence is 13 residues long. V was shortened by 5 bases and J by 9 bases, with 14 bases between the two germline ends. The germline CDR1 and CDR2 sequences are KGHSY and FQNENV. The CDR3, as DNA: TGTGCCAGCAGCGACGGGAGCATTTCGCCCCAGCATTTT. Its protein product is CASSDGSISPQHF.

The CDR3 sequence is CASTTSGRVLTGELFF. In nucleotides, the CDR3 is TGTGCCAGTACGACTAGCGGGAGGGTTTTGACCGGGGAGCTGTTTTTT. The chain carries TRBV19 and TRBJ2-2; 14 positions agree with TRBD2. CDR1 LNHDA and CDR2 SQIVND come from the germline V gene (reference sequence). The CDR3 spans 16 residues. After removal of 7 bases from V and 5 bases from J, the junction contained 6 bases not matched to a gene.

This rearrangement joins TRBV19 to TRBJ1-5, with 7 bases matching TRBD1. The V gene end was trimmed by 8 bases and the J gene end by 4 bases; junction bases not matched to a gene: 8. The CDR3 extends over 14 amino acids. CDR1 LNHDA and CDR2 SQIVND come from the germline V gene (reference sequence). In DNA form, the CDR3 reads TGTGCCAGTCGGGACAGCGCTAGGAATCAGCCCCAGCATTTT. Protein sequence: CASRDSARNQPQHF.

This clone has a single count. This chain joins TRBV5-6 and TRBJ2-5; TRBD2 matches 11 bases. Germline V lookup: CDR1 SGHDT, CDR2 YYEEEE. Losses at the gene ends were 3 bases for V and 2 bases for J; bases not matched to a gene: 6. CDR3 length: 16 amino acids. CDR3 bases: TGTGCCAGCAGCTCGGCGGGACTAGCGGTACAAGAGACCCAGTACTTC. Translating gives CASSSAGLAVQETQYF.

V usage is TRBV10-3 and J usage is TRBJ2-4; 7 positions agree with TRBD1. Germline CDR1 is ENHRY and CDR2 is SYGVKD. The CDR3 extends over 12 amino acids. The V and J ends lost 5 bases and 8 bases, in that order; junction bases with no gene match: 3. The CDR3 reads CAISYRGDIQYF. The CDR3 nucleotides read TGTGCCATCAGTTACAGGGGTGACATTCAGTACTTC.

The chain is built from TRBV4-1 and TRBJ1-1, with 7 positions matching TRBD1. The CDR3 is made up of 16 amino acids. Germline CDR1 MGHRA, CDR2 YSYEKL. V was pared by 2 bases and J by 0 bases, with 6 bases of the junction left unmatched. In nucleotides, the CDR3 is TGCGCCAGCAGCCAACTCTACAGGGGTGTGAACACTGAAGCTTTCTTT. Its protein product is CASSQLYRGVNTEAFF.

This clone is a singleton in its sample. The chain employs TRBV7-2 and TRBJ2-1; TRBD2 agrees at 12 bases. The V gene's germline CDR1 is SGHTA and CDR2 FQGNSA. CDR3 size: 16 residues. The ends lost 3 bases at V and 10 bases at J; junction bases unmatched: 10. CDR3 sequence: CASSFFVTSGSYEQFF. CDR3 DNA sequence: TGTGCCAGCAGCTTCTTCGTGACTAGCGGGAGTTACGAGCAGTTCTTC.

The chain links TRBV10-3 to TRBJ1-5; D is uncertain. This CDR3 is built from 13 residues. Trimming left V 5 bases short and J 4 bases short, with 9 bases between. Looked up from germline, CDR1 is ENHRY and CDR2 is SYGVKD. The CDR3 protein is CAISPGTNQPQHF. The CDR3 DNA reads TGTGCCATCAGTCCAGGAACTAATCAGCCCCAGCATTTT.